This T cell receptor beta chain was recorded in a study of shared clonotypes between healthy human individuals. Points from the study as a whole: Clonotype sharing across a few donors was observed for around 5% of naive CD4 clonotypes.

V shed 5 bases and J 3 bases; nucleotides not matched to a gene: 3. CDR1 and CDR2 from the germline V gene are MNHEY and SVGAGI. The CDR3 has 13 residues. Concerning this clone itself: Its antigen is currently unknown.

On sorted subsets, replicate PCRs used about 0.2 ug DNA, or about 30,000 T cell genomes. This table comes from immunoSEQ multiplex PCR, and its TCRdb copy is limited to in-frame clones, with some not included. In the table there are some 1.5 million clones, around 97% of which are singletons. The sequenced sample was naive CD4+ T cells sorted from blood. Subset of the sample: CD45RA+ positively selected. This clonotype was obtained from a man aged 25 to 40 in good health. V and J are TRBV6-5 and TRBJ2-7; TRBD2 matches 8 bases. As DNA, the CDR3 is TGTGCCAGCAGTAGTAGCGGGGACTACGAGCAGTACTTC. Encoded protein: CASSSSGDYEQYF.